The 32 T cell receptor beta chains reported below all come from one sample, sequenced in a study of circulating and synovial CD4+ cells in juvenile arthritis (dated by TCRdb to between 2014 and 2016). The library was generated by the immunoSEQ multiplex PCR assay. TCRdb provides this immuneACCESS table in a form limited to in-frame rearrangements. Some clones are lacking; in checked studies, under half of them reflect an unresolved V gene, and why the rest are absent is not known. The sample data list 35,000 or so clones, and 90% to 95% of these were observed just once. The ten biggest clones cover roughly 0.15% of the sample. Sample: CD4+ T cells from blood. The receptors derive from a human donor with juvenile idiopathic arthritis.

This chain connects TRBV10-2 to TRBJ2-5; TRBD2 agrees at 9 bases. The CDR3 contains 13 residues. With V trimmed by 7 bases and J by 2 bases, 2 bases remained unmatched. Germline V gene sequence: CDR1 WSHSY, CDR2 SAAADI. DNA for the CDR3: TGCGCCAGCAAAAGCGGGGGGCAAGAGACCCAGTACTTC. Amino acids: CASKSGGQETQYF.

The chain employs TRBV4-2 and TRBJ2-3; 7 bases are shared with TRBD2. CDR1 and CDR2 from the germline V gene are LGHNA and YNFKEQ. CDR3 size: 17 residues. Trimming at V came to 0 bases and at J to 1 base, leaving 7 bases not matched to a gene. As DNA, the CDR3 is TGTGCCAGCAGCCAAGATGGGTCGGGGGGAGGCACAGATACGCAGTATTTT. This codes for CASSQDGSGGGTDTQYF.

The genes are TRBV5-1 and TRBJ2-7; TRBD2 is a possible D gene (6 bases). The CDR3 totals 14 residues. Germline assignment: CDR1 SGHRS and CDR2 YFSETQ. The germline V and J ends were trimmed by 1 base and 3 bases, with 11 bases remaining between them. CDR3 sequence: CASSLSSAFYEQYF. CDR3 bases: TGCGCCAGCAGCTTGTCTAGCGCTTTCTACGAGCAGTACTTC.

This clone was seen just once. The chain recombines TRBV19 with TRBJ1-4, with D perhaps TRBD1 (5 bases). This CDR3 is 14 amino acids long. The germline V and J ends were trimmed by 3 bases and 8 bases, with 13 bases remaining between them. Germline values: CDR1 LNHDA, CDR2 SQIVND (reference sequence). The CDR3 protein is CASSIPGLDEKLFF. Written as DNA, the CDR3 is TGTGCCAGTAGTATCCCAGGGTTAGACGAAAAACTGTTTTTT.

The chain combines TRBV5-1 with TRBJ2-3; D perhaps matches TRBD1 (5 bases). The germline gives CDR1 SGHRS, CDR2 YFSETQ. The CDR3 contains 15 residues. Trimming left V 4 bases short and J 2 bases short, with 14 bases between. The CDR3 DNA follows: TGCGCCAGCAGCGGCCAGGGCTCCAACACAGATACGCAGTATTTT. This encodes CASSGQGSNTDTQYF.

V gene TRBV18 combines with J gene TRBJ2-5, with TRBD2 identical over 9 bases. Germline loops: CDR1 KGHSH, CDR2 LQKENI. J lost 2 bases, V lost 1 base, and 8 bases had no gene match. The CDR3 is 17 residues long. This CDR3 reads CASSPLSGSLTQETQYF. CDR3 bases: TGTGCCAGCTCACCACTTAGCGGGAGCCTGACTCAAGAGACCCAGTACTTC.

This chain connects TRBV7-2 to TRBJ2-5, with unresolved D. CDR1 and CDR2 from the germline V gene are SGHTA and FQGNSA. The V end was cut by 2 bases, the J end by 1 base, with 5 bases between. The CDR3 spans 13 residues. The CDR3 region has the DNA TGTGCCAGCAGCTTATCTCTCCAAGAGACCCAGTACTTC. This codes for CASSLSLQETQYF.

This clone occurred a few times. Other DNA variants within this sample encode the same CDR3. The genes are TRBV5-1 and TRBJ1-6; D may be TRBD1 (5 bases). The CDR3 loop spans 15 amino acids. V lost 2 bases and J 4 bases, leaving 10 bases between the germline ends. Looked up from germline, CDR1 is SGHRS and CDR2 is YFSETQ. The CDR3 DNA is TGCGCCAGCAGCTTCCTCGGACAATATAATTCACCCCTCCACTTT. Amino acid sequence: CASSFLGQYNSPLHF.

This clone was observed a few times. The V call is TRBV7-3, the J call TRBJ2-3; a possible D gene is TRBD2 (6 bases). CDR1 and CDR2 (germline): SGHTA, FQGTGA. The CDR3 is 15 residues long. Trimming took off 1 base at V and 3 bases at J, with 11 bases between the two ends. The CDR3 region is CASSLNSRGTDTQYF. The CDR3 bases are TGTGCCAGCAGCTTAAATAGCCGGGGGACAGATACGCAGTATTTT.

This clone is a singleton in its sample. The chain recombines TRBV5-3 with TRBJ1-1; no clear D. TRBV5-3 is classed as an ORF, of uncertain function. V gave up 0 bases and J gave up 1 base, with 4 bases separating them. This CDR3 has 13 amino acids. The CDR3 nucleotides read TGTGCCAGAAGCTTGGCAGGGAACACTGAAGCTTTCTTT. Translating it yields CARSLAGNTEAFF.

This clone appeared once. The chain combines TRBV6-5 with TRBJ2-7; 8 bases line up with TRBD1. Germline values: CDR1 MNHEY, CDR2 SVGAGI. V trimming: 6 bases; J trimming: 2 bases; junction bases outside the gene matches: 9. This CDR3 is built from 15 residues. In DNA, the CDR3 is TGTGCCAGCAGGACCACAGGGGGAACTACCTACGAGCAGTACTTC. This translates into CASRTTGGTTYEQYF.

V and J are TRBV29-1 and TRBJ1-2; D call uncertain. V lost 4 bases and J lost 7, with 10 bases in between. The CDR3 consists of 11 residues. Germline V gene data show CDR1 as SQVTM and CDR2 as ANQGSEA. CDR3 sequence: CSVGVKLGYTF. The CDR3 DNA follows: TGCAGCGTTGGCGTAAAGCTTGGCTACACCTTC.

This clone appeared a single time. The chain employs TRBV19 and TRBJ2-7; D is undetermined. The V and J ends lost 4 bases and 2 bases respectively, with 12 bases between them. Germline V gives CDR1 LNHDA, CDR2 SQIVND (reference sequence). CDR3 size: 14 residues. Here the CDR3 reads CASSRSPATYEQYF. CDR3 DNA sequence: TGTGCCAGTAGTAGGAGCCCCGCGACCTACGAGCAGTACTTC.

V and J are TRBV10-2 and TRBJ1-5, with D tentatively TRBD1 (5 bases). The CDR3 contains 14 residues. Germline CDR1 is WSHSY and CDR2 is SAAADI. Trimming left V 8 bases short and J 1 base short, with 12 bases between. CDR3 in amino acids: CASGLGGSNQPQHF. The CDR3 region has the DNA TGCGCCAGCGGTCTCGGGGGGAGCAATCAGCCCCAGCATTTT.

This chain links TRBV5-4 with TRBJ2-7, with TRBD2 matching 13 bases. Per germline, CDR1 SGHNT and CDR2 YYREEE (reference sequence). Losses at the gene ends were 4 bases for V and 4 bases for J; bases not matched to a gene: 5. The CDR3 is 15 residues long. Here the CDR3 reads CASSQLAGGKYEQYF. The CDR3 bases are TGTGCCAGCAGCCAACTAGCGGGAGGGAAATACGAGCAGTACTTC. The full variable domain, its missing parts supplied by reference TRBV5-4 and TRBJ2-7, is ETGVTQSPTHLIKTRGQQVTLRCSSQSGHNTVSWYQQALGQGPQFIFQYYREEENGRGNFPPRFSGLQFPNYSSELNVNALELDDSALYLCASSQLAGGKYEQYFGPGTRLTVT.

The V call is TRBV4-1, the J call TRBJ2-7, with D uncertain. There are 16 residues in the CDR3. Germline assignment: CDR1 MGHRA and CDR2 YSYEKL. The ends were cut back, 1 base at V and 1 base at J, with 14 bases in the middle. The CDR3 DNA reads as TGCGCCAGCAGCCAAGGATTTAGAGGCCAATCCTACGAGCAGTACTTC. As protein: CASSQGFRGQSYEQYF.

The gene calls are TRBV27 and TRBJ1-1; D may be TRBD1 (6 bases). Trimming took 6 bases from V and 4 from J, leaving 21 bases between them. The germline V gene has CDR1 MNHEY and CDR2 SMNVEV (reference sequence). This CDR3 has 16 residues. The CDR3 DNA reads TGTGCCAGCAGGCGAAAGATTACAGGGCTTGCCACTGAAGCTTTCTTT. Translating it yields CASRRKITGLATEAFF.

The chain recombines TRBV6-5 with TRBJ2-7; 7 positions match TRBD2. The CDR3 length is 14 residues. Germline loops: CDR1 MNHEY, CDR2 SVGAGI. V trimming: 0 bases; J trimming: 2 bases; junction bases outside the gene matches: 1. In DNA form, the CDR3 reads TGTGCCAGCAGTTACTCCCGGGGGGCCTACGAGCAGTACTTC. The encoded protein is CASSYSRGAYEQYF.

In nucleotides, the CDR3 is TGTGCCAGCAGCCCCGCCCAGACGACTAGCGGGAGAGGCGAGCAGTACTTC. It specifies CASSPAQTTSGRGEQYF. The J gene is TRBJ2-7, the V gene TRBV9; TRBD2 matches at 12 bases. Per germline, CDR1 SGDLS and CDR2 YYNGEE. The CDR3 is 17 residues long. V was clipped by 4 bases and J by 6 bases; unmatched bases: 14.

The chain employs TRBV6-1 and TRBJ2-2; D perhaps matches TRBD2 (6 bases). The CDR3 runs 15 residues. Germline CDR1 MNHNS, CDR2 SASEGT. V shed 9 bases and J shed 1 base, with 15 bases lying between them. The CDR3 DNA sequence: TGTGCCAGTCAAACGGTGGGGGGGAACACCGGGGAGCTGTTTTTT. Its translation is CASQTVGGNTGELFF.

V gene TRBV7-2 combines with J gene TRBJ1-4; tentative D call: TRBD1 (6 bases). V was shortened by 5 bases and J by 3 bases, with 16 bases between the two germline ends. This CDR3 is built from 16 residues. Germline V gene sequence: CDR1 SGHTA, CDR2 FQGNSA. This CDR3 is CASSLQTRGANEKLFF. In DNA, the CDR3 is TGTGCCAGCAGCCTACAAACCAGGGGTGCTAATGAAAAACTGTTTTTT.

This rearrangement joins TRBV4-2 to TRBJ2-7; 8 bases are a match to TRBD2. CDR1 is LGHNA, CDR2 YNFKEQ, per germline. Trimming cost V 1 base and J 2 bases; bases outside gene matches: 7. The CDR3 is 16 residues long. The CDR3 protein is CASSQALSRGAYEQYF. The CDR3 DNA reads as TGTGCCAGCAGCCAAGCCCTCTCGCGGGGGGCCTACGAGCAGTACTTC.

The genes are TRBV7-2 and TRBJ2-5; tentatively, D is TRBD2 (6 bases). This CDR3 is 17 amino acids long. The germline gives CDR1 SGHTA, CDR2 FQGNSA. The germline V and J ends were trimmed by 5 bases and 5 bases, with 24 bases remaining between them. The CDR3 spells CASSRVLVAAGGETQYF. The CDR3 nucleotides are TGTGCCAGCAGCCGCGTTTTGGTAGCGGCCGGAGGGGAGACCCAGTACTTC.

The J gene is TRBJ2-5, the V gene TRBV13; 8 nucleotides align to TRBD1. Trimming cost V 5 bases and J 5 bases; bases outside gene matches: 10. Germline CDR1 PRHDT, CDR2 FYEKMQ (reference sequence). The CDR3 is made up of 15 amino acids. The CDR3 loop reads CASSRWTGLGETQYF. In DNA, the CDR3 is TGTGCCAGCAGCCGATGGACAGGGCTTGGGGAGACCCAGTACTTC.

This clone came up once. This chain links TRBV12-5 with TRBJ2-7, with D tentatively TRBD1 (6 bases). Germline lookup yields CDR1 LGHNT and CDR2 FRNRAP. CDR3 length equals 13 residues. The ends were cut back, 4 bases at V and 3 bases at J, with 10 bases in the middle. CDR3 in amino acids: CASGSRGFYEQYF. The DNA of the CDR3 is TGTGCTAGTGGTTCCAGGGGTTTCTACGAGCAGTACTTC.

This chain links TRBV7-8 with TRBJ1-4; 7 bases are a match to TRBD1. The trim removed 5 bases at V and 0 bases at J, leaving 9 bases unmatched. The CDR3 extends over 17 amino acids. Germline CDR1 reads SGHVS; CDR2 reads FQNEAQ. CDR3 region: CASSRGQLFATNEKLFF. The CDR3 coding sequence is TGTGCCAGCAGCCGGGGACAGCTTTTTGCAACTAATGAAAAACTGTTTTTT.

This chain joins TRBV28 and TRBJ1-1; TRBD1 agrees at 7 bases. There are 13 residues in the CDR3. J gave up 6 bases and V 6 bases, and 7 bases lay outside the gene matches. The germline CDR1 and CDR2 sequences are MDHEN and SYDVKM. This CDR3 is CASSFSQGAEAFF. The CDR3, as DNA: TGTGCCAGCAGCTTCTCCCAGGGGGCTGAAGCTTTCTTT.

The CDR3 bases are TGCGCCAGCAGCCCAGGACTAGCGGGAGGCCATGAGCAGTTCTTC. Protein sequence: CASSPGLAGGHEQFF. The chain recombines TRBV5-1 with TRBJ2-1; 14 bases match TRBD2. Germline assignment: CDR1 SGHRS and CDR2 YFSETQ. CDR3 length: 15 amino acids. After removal of 4 bases from V and 8 bases from J, the junction contained 5 bases not matched to a gene.

This chain connects TRBV7-9 to TRBJ2-3; TRBD2 is a possible D gene (6 bases). The CDR3 loop spans 14 amino acids. Deletions cut 5 bases from V and 2 bases from J, with 11 bases between. Germline lookup yields CDR1 SEHNR and CDR2 FQNEAQ (reference sequence). The CDR3 sequence is CASSRGLDTDTQYF. The DNA of the CDR3 is TGTGCCAGCAGCAGGGGACTCGACACAGATACGCAGTATTTT.

This chain joins TRBV28 and TRBJ2-6; the match to TRBD2 covers 8 bases. V was pared by 7 bases and J by 0 bases, with 26 bases of the junction left unmatched. The CDR3 has 23 amino acids. Germline assignment: CDR1 MDHEN and CDR2 SYDVKM. The CDR3 reads CASKAYTNPGGVFSSSGANVLTF. DNA for the CDR3: TGTGCCAGCAAGGCCTACACCAACCCGGGGGGGGTCTTTTCAAGCTCTGGGGCCAACGTCCTGACTTTC. Full variable domain (outside the CDR3, taken from reference TRBV28 and TRBJ2-6): DVKVTQSSRYLVKRTGEKVFLECVQDMDHENMFWYRQDPGLGLRLIYFSYDVKMKEKGDIPEGYSVSREKKERFSLILESASTNQTSMYLCASKAYTNPGGVFSSSGANVLTFGAGSRLTVL.

The genes are TRBV7-9 and TRBJ2-3, with D possibly being TRBD2 (5 bases). The length of the CDR3 is 12 residues. The germline CDR1 and CDR2 sequences are SEHNR and FQNEAQ (reference sequence). Trimming shortened V by 3 bases and J by 5 bases, and 6 bases separated the two germline ends. The CDR3, as DNA: TGTGCCAGCAGCTTCGAGGGAGATACGCAGTATTTT. Translating it yields CASSFEGDTQYF.

This chain connects TRBV5-6 to TRBJ2-1; a possible D gene is TRBD2 (7 bases). The germline gives CDR1 SGHDT, CDR2 YYEEEE. This CDR3 has 17 residues. The V end lost 4 bases, the J end lost 0 bases, and 17 bases lay between the germline ends. CDR3 sequence (DNA): TGTGCCAGCAGCGGGGAGGGGGTAAAGAGCTCCTACAATGAGCAGTTCTTC. It encodes CASSGEGVKSSYNEQFF.